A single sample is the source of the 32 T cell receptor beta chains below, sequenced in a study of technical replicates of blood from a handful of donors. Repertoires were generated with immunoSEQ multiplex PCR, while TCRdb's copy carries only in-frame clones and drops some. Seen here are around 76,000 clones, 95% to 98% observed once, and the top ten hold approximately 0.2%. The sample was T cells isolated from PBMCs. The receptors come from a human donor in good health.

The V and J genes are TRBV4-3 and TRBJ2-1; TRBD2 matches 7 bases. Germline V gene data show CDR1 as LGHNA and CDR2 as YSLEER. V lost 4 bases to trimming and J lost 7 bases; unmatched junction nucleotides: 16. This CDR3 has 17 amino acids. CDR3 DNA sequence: TGCGCCAGCAGCCTCGGCTTACGCGGGAGCTTATATAATGAGCAGTTCTTC. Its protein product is CASSLGLRGSLYNEQFF.

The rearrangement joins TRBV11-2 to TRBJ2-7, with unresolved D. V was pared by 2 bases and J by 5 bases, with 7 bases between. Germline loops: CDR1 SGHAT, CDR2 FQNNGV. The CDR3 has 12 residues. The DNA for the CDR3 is TGTGCCAGCAGCTTATCTGTCCACGAGCAGTACTTC. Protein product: CASSLSVHEQYF.

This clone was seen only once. The CDR3 spells CASSQLSGAFF. The CDR3 DNA reads as TGTGCCAGCAGCCAGTTAAGCGGAGCTTTCTTT. This chain connects TRBV28 to TRBJ1-1; D is unclear. V lost 6 bases and J lost 10, with 12 bases in between. The CDR3 length is 11 residues. Germline V lookup: CDR1 MDHEN, CDR2 SYDVKM.

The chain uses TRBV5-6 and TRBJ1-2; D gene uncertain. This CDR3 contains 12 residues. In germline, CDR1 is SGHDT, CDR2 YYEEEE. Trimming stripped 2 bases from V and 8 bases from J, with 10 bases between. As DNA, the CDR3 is TGTGCCAGCAGCTTTGAGTCTTGGGGCTACACCTTC. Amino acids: CASSFESWGYTF.

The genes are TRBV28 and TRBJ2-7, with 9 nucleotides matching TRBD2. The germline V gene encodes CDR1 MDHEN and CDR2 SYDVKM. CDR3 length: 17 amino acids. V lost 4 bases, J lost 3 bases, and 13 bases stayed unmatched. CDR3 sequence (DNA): TGTGCCAGCAGTTCTAGCGGGATAGGCCGGATCGGCTACGAGCAGTACTTC. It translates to CASSSSGIGRIGYEQYF.

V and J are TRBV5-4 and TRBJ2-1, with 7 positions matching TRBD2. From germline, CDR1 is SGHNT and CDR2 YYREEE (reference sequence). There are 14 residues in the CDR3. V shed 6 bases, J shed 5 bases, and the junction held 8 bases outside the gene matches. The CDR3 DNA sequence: TGTGCCAGCATAAGAAGCGGGACCGACAATGAGCAGTTCTTC. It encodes CASIRSGTDNEQFF.

Here the CDR3 reads CASSLLSSGQETQYF. The CDR3 nucleotides are TGCGCCAGCAGCTTGCTCTCTAGCGGCCAAGAGACCCAGTACTTC. The V and J genes are TRBV5-1 and TRBJ2-5; 7 nucleotides align to TRBD2. J was trimmed by 1 base and V by 1 base; bases with no gene match: 4. CDR1 and CDR2 from the germline V gene are SGHRS and YFSETQ. The CDR3 is 15 residues long.

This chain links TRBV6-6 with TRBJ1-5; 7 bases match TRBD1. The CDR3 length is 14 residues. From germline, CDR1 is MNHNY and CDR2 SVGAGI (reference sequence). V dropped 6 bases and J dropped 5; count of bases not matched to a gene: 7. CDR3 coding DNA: TGTGCCAGCAGCCAGACAGGGAGTTATCAGCCCCAGCATTTT. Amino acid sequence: CASSQTGSYQPQHF.

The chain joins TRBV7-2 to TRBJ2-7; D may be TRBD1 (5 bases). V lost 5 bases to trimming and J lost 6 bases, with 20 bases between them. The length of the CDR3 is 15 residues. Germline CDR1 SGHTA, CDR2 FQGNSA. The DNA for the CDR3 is TGTGCCAGCAGCCGCCGGTTCGCCGTCCAGGGCGAGCAGTACTTC. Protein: CASSRRFAVQGEQYF.

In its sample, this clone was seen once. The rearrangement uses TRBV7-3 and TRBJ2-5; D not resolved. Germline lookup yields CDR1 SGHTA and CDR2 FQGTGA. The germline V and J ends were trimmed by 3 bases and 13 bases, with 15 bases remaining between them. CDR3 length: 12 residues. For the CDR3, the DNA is TGTGCCAGCAGCTTTTGGCAGGCCTTCCTGTACTTC. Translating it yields CASSFWQAFLYF. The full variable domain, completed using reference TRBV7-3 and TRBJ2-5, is GAGVSQTPSNKVTEKGKYVELRCDPISGHTALYWYRQSLGQGPEFLIYFQGTGAADDSGLPNDRFFAVRPEGSVSTLKIQRTERGDSAVYLCASSFWQAFLYFGPGTRLLVL.

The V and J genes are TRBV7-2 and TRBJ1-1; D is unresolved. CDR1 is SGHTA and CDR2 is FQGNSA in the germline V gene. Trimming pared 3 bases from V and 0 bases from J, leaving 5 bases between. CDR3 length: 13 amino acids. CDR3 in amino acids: CASSFAMNTEAFF. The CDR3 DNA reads TGTGCCAGCAGCTTCGCGATGAACACTGAAGCTTTCTTT.

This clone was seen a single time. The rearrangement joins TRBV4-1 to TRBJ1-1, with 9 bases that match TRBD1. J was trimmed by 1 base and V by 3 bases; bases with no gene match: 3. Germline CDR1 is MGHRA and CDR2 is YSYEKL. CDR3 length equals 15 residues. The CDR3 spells CASSHEGQGNTEAFF. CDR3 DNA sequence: TGCGCCAGCAGCCACGAGGGACAGGGGAACACTGAAGCTTTCTTT.

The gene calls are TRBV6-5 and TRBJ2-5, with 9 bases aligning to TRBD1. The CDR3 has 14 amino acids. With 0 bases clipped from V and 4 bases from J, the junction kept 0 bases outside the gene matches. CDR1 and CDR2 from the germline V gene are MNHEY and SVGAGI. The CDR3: CASSYSGQGETQYF. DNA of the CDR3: TGTGCCAGCAGTTACTCGGGACAGGGAGAGACCCAGTACTTC.

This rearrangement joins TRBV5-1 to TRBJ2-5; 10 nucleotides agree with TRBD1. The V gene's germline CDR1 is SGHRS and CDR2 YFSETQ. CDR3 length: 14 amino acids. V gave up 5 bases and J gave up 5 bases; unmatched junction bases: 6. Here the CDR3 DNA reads TGCGCCAGCAGACAGGGACAGGGGATTGAGACCCAGTACTTC. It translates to CASRQGQGIETQYF.

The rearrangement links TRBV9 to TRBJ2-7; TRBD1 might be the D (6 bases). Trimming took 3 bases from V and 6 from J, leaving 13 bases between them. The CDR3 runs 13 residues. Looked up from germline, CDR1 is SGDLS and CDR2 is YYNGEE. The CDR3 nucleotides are TGTGCCAGCAGCGGACCTCAGGGGACCGAGCAGTACTTC. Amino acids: CASSGPQGTEQYF.

The chain's CDR3 is CASSAGTNNEQYF. CDR3 nucleotides: TGCGCCAGCAGCGCCGGGACTAATAACGAGCAGTACTTC. The genes are TRBV5-1 and TRBJ2-7, with 7 bases that match TRBD2. The CDR3 sequence is 13 residues long. Germline loops: CDR1 SGHRS, CDR2 YFSETQ. V was pared by 4 bases and J by 5 bases, with 6 bases of the junction left unmatched.

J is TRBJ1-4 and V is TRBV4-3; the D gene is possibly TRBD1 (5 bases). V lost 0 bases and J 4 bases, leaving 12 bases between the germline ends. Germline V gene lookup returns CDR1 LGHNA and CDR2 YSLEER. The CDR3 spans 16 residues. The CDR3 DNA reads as TGCGCCAGCAGCCAAGATTATTCAGGGCTTAATGAAAAACTGTTTTTT. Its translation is CASSQDYSGLNEKLFF.

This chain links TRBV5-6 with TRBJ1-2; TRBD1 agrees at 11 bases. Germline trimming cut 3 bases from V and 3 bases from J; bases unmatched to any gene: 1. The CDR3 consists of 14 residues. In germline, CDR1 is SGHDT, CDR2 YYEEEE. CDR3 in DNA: TGTGCCAGCAGCTGGACAGGGGGCGACTATGGCTACACCTTC. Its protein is CASSWTGGDYGYTF.

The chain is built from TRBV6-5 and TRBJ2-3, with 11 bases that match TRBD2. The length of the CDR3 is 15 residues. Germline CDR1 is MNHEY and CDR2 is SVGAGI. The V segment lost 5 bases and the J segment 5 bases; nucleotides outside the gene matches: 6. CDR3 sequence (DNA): TGTGCCAGCAGTGTTTCCGGACTAGCGGGAGATACGCAGTATTTT. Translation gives CASSVSGLAGDTQYF.

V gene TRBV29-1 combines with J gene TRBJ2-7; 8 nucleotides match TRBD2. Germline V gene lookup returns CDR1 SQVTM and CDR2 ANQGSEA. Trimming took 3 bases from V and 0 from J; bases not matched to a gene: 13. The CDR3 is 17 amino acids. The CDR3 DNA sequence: TGCAGCGTTGACTCGTCCCCTAGCGGGCCGAGCTCCTACGAGCAGTACTTC. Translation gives CSVDSSPSGPSSYEQYF.

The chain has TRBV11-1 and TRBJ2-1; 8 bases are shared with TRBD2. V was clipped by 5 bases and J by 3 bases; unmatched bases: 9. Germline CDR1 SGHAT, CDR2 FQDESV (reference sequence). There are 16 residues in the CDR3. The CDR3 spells CASSPTGLGGYNEQFF. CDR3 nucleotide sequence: TGTGCCAGCAGCCCAACGGGACTAGGGGGCTACAATGAGCAGTTCTTC.

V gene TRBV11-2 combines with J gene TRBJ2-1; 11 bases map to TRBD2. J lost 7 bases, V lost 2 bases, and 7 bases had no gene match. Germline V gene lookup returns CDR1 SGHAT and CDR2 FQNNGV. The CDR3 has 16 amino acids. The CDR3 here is CASSLILAGGVNEQFF. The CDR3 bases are TGTGCCAGCAGCTTAATTTTAGCGGGAGGGGTGAATGAGCAGTTCTTC.

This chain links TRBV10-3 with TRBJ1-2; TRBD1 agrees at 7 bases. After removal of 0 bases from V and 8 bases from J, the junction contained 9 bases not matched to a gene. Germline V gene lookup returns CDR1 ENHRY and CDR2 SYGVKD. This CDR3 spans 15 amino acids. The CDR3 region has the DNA TGTGCCATCAGTGAGTCTATCGTTCGACAGGGCGGCTACACCTTC. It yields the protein CAISESIVRQGGYTF.

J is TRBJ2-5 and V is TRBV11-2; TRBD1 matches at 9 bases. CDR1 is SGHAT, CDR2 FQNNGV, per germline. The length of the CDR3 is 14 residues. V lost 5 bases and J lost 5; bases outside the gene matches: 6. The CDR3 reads CASSGRDRDETQYF. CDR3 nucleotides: TGTGCCAGCAGCGGACGGGACAGGGATGAGACCCAGTACTTC.

Here the CDR3 DNA reads TGTGCCAGCTCACCACTTGGGGAGGGGTCCTACGAGCAGTACTTC. It translates to CASSPLGEGSYEQYF. The J gene is TRBJ2-7, the V gene TRBV18; 7 bases align to TRBD2. The CDR3 extends over 15 amino acids. CDR1 is KGHSH and CDR2 is LQKENI in the germline V gene. Trimming removed 1 base from V and 1 base from J; junction bases left unmatched: 4. The full variable domain, its missing parts supplied by reference TRBV18 and TRBJ2-7, is NAGVMQNPRHLVRRRGQEARLRCSPMKGHSHVYWYRQLPEEGLKFMVYLQKENIIDESGMPKERFSAEFPKEGPSILRIQQVVRGDSAAYFCASSPLGEGSYEQYFGPGTRLTVT.

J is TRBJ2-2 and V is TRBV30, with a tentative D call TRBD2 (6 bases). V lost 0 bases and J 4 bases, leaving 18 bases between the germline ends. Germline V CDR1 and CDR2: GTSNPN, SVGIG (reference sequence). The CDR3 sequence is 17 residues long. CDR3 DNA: TGTGCCTGGAGTGTAGGAGGGTTCAGAACTCTCACCGGGGAGCTGTTTTTT. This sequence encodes CAWSVGGFRTLTGELFF.

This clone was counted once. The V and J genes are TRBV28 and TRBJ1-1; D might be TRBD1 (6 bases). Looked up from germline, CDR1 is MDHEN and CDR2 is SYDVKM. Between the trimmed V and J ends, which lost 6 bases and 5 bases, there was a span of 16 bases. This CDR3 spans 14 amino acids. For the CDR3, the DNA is TGTGCCAGCAGCCGACAGGAACTTCGGACTGAAGCTTTCTTT. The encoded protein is CASSRQELRTEAFF.

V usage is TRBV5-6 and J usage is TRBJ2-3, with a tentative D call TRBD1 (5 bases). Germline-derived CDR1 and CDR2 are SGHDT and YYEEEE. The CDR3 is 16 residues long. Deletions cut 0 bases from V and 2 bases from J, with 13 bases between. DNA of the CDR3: TGTGCCAGCAGCTTGGCCCCGAAGGGGAACACAGATACGCAGTATTTT. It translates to CASSLAPKGNTDTQYF.

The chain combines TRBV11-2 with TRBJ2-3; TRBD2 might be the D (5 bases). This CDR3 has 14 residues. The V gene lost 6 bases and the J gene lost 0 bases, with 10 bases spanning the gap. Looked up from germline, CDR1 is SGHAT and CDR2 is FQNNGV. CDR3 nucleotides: TGTGCCAGCAGTCCGGGAACTAGCACAGATACGCAGTATTTT. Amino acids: CASSPGTSTDTQYF.

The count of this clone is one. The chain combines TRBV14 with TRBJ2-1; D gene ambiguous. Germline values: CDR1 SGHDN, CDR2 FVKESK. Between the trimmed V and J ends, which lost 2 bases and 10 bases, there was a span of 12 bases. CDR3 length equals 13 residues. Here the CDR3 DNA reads TGTGCCAGCAGCCAATATCTCGTGTCCGAGCAGTTCTTC. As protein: CASSQYLVSEQFF. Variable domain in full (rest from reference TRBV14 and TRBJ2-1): EAGVTQFPSHSVIEKGQTVTLRCDPISGHDNLYWYRRVMGKEIKFLLHFVKESKQDESGMPNNRFLAERTGGTYSTLKVQPAELEDSGVYFCASSQYLVSEQFFGPGTRLTVL.

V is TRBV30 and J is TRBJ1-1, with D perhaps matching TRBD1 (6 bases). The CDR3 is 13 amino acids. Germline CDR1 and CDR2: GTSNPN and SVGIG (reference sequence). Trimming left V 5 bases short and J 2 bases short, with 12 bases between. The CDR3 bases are TGTGCCTGGGCAGGGGATTTTAACACTGAAGCTTTCTTT. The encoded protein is CAWAGDFNTEAFF.

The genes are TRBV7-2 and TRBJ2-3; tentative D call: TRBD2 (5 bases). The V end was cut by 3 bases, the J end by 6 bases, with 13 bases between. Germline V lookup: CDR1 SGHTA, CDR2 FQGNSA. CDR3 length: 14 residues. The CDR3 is CASSFGVGVDTQYF. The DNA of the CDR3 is TGTGCCAGCAGCTTTGGCGTCGGGGTGGATACGCAGTATTTT.